Here is one T cell receptor beta chain with its context. This record comes from a study of blood T cell repertoires in COVID-19. Background on the study: Acute and convalescent COVID-19 samples came from the United States, Italy and Spain.

TCRdb's copy holds only in-frame clones and misses some; the assay was immunoSEQ multiplex PCR. The repertoire holds 300,000 or so clones, with just under 90% as singletons. CDR1 and CDR2 from the germline V gene are SGHVS and FNYEAQ. This CDR3 region has 15 residues. The V and J ends lost 0 bases and 6 bases respectively, with 11 bases between them. The chain joins TRBV7-6 to TRBJ1-4; no clear D. This TCR derives from a woman in her thirties or forties with acute or convalescent COVID-19. Material: peripheral blood. CDR3 DNA sequence: TGTGCCAGCAGCTTAGCTGGGAGGCGTGATGAAAAACTGTTTTTT. It encodes CASSLAGRRDEKLFF.